Listed below are T cell receptor beta chains from one sample, sequenced in a study of long-term antiretroviral therapy in people with HIV. The repertoire was sequenced with immunoSEQ multiplex PCR; TCRdb's copy has only in-frame clones and lacks some. This sample has tens of thousands of clones, with 70% to 90% found just once. Sequenced here: unsorted PBMCs, sampled 1.8 years after starting antiretroviral therapy. The receptors were gathered from a woman between 18 and 30 years old with HIV. Each CDR3 is given with its conserved first and last residue. D genes are given only for firm matches. Size values are once, few and many counts, or a class for expanded clones, and some rows have none.

D gene: TRBD2
clone size: NA
J gene: TRBJ2-1
V gene: TRBV29-1
CDR3 protein: CSSTSGSIGFF
CDR3 DNA: TGCAGCTCGACTAGCGGGAGTATCGGGTTCTTC

D gene: TRBD2
clone size: NA
J gene: TRBJ2-5
V gene: TRBV27
CDR3 protein: CASSLSFDSGTQETQYF
CDR3 DNA: TGTGCCAGCAGTTTATCGTTCGATAGCGGGACCCAAGAGACCCAGTACTTC

D gene: NA
clone size: few
J gene: TRBJ2-7
V gene: TRBV6-1
CDR3 protein: CASSLVESYEQYF
CDR3 DNA: TGTGCCAGCAGTTTGGTCGAATCCTACGAGCAGTACTTC

D gene: TRBD2
clone size: once
J gene: TRBJ2-1
V gene: TRBV5-5
CDR3 protein: CASSLGLAGSEQFF
CDR3 DNA: TGTGCCAGCAGCTTGGGACTAGCGGGCTCCGAGCAGTTCTTC

D gene: TRBD1
clone size: NA
J gene: TRBJ1-1
V gene: TRBV6-5
CDR3 protein: CASRIGQGNTEAFF
CDR3 DNA: TGTGCCAGCAGAATCGGACAGGGTAACACTGAAGCTTTCTTT

D gene: NA
clone size: NA
J gene: TRBJ1-1
V gene: TRBV9
CDR3 protein: CASSENARGGVTEAFF
CDR3 DNA: TGTGCCAGCAGCGAGAACGCCCGGGGGGGAGTCACTGAAGCTTTCTTT

D gene: NA
clone size: NA
J gene: TRBJ1-5
V gene: TRBV19
CDR3 protein: CASSIESNQPQHF
CDR3 DNA: TGTGCCAGTAGTATAGAAAGCAATCAGCCCCAGCATTTT

D gene: TRBD2
clone size: NA
J gene: TRBJ2-7
V gene: TRBV5-4
CDR3 protein: CASSLSSGRAYEQYF
CDR3 DNA: TGTGCCAGCAGCTTATCTAGCGGGAGGGCGTACGAGCAGTACTTC

D gene: NA
clone size: NA
J gene: TRBJ2-1
V gene: TRBV6-4
CDR3 protein: CASSDSFGKSYNEQFF
CDR3 DNA: TGTGCCAGCAGTGACTCGTTCGGGAAATCCTACAATGAGCAGTTCTTC

D gene: TRBD1
clone size: NA
J gene: TRBJ2-7
V gene: TRBV27
CDR3 protein: CASSLRGTADDEQYF
CDR3 DNA: TGTGCCAGCAGCCTACGAGGGACAGCGGACGACGAGCAGTACTTC

D gene: NA
clone size: NA
J gene: TRBJ2-1
V gene: TRBV7-9
CDR3 protein: CASSFNNEQFF
CDR3 DNA: TGTGCCAGCAGCTTCAACAATGAGCAGTTCTTC

D gene: TRBD1
clone size: once
J gene: TRBJ2-7
V gene: TRBV9
CDR3 protein: CASSGTGGKQYF
CDR3 DNA: TGTGCCAGCAGCGGTACAGGGGGTAAGCAGTACTTC

D gene: TRBD2
clone size: NA
J gene: TRBJ2-3
V gene: TRBV19
CDR3 protein: CASRGGSADTQYF
CDR3 DNA: TGTGCCAGTAGGGGGGGGAGTGCAGATACGCAGTATTTT

D gene: TRBD2
clone size: NA
J gene: TRBJ2-1
V gene: TRBV6-5
CDR3 protein: CASRLAGGRNEQFF
CDR3 DNA: TGTGCCAGCAGATTAGCGGGAGGGCGGAATGAGCAGTTCTTC

D gene: NA
clone size: NA
J gene: TRBJ2-1
V gene: TRBV28
CDR3 protein: CASEFVNEQFF
CDR3 DNA: TGTGCCAGCGAGTTTGTCAATGAGCAGTTCTTC

D gene: TRBD1
clone size: NA
J gene: TRBJ1-4
V gene: TRBV6-6
CDR3 protein: CASSSGQHNEKLFF
CDR3 DNA: TGTGCCAGCAGTTCGGGACAGCATAATGAAAAACTGTTTTTT

D gene: TRBD1
clone size: NA
J gene: TRBJ2-7
V gene: TRBV9
CDR3 protein: CASSYGGQGYEQYF
CDR3 DNA: TGTGCCAGCAGCTACGGGGGACAGGGCTACGAGCAGTACTTC

D gene: NA
clone size: NA
J gene: TRBJ2-7
V gene: TRBV11-2
CDR3 protein: CASSLDGTPYEQYF
CDR3 DNA: TGTGCCAGCAGCTTAGACGGCACACCCTACGAGCAGTACTTC

D gene: NA
clone size: NA
J gene: TRBJ2-1
V gene: TRBV6-7
CDR3 protein: CASSYSDSKDPNHRYNEQFF
CDR3 DNA: TGTGCCAGCAGTTATTCTGATAGTAAGGACCCAAATCATAGGTACAATGAGCAGTTCTTC

D gene: NA
clone size: NA
J gene: TRBJ2-7
V gene: TRBV5-1
CDR3 protein: CASSSGRVRYEQYF
CDR3 DNA: TGCGCCAGCTCTTCAGGGAGAGTTAGGTACGAGCAGTACTTC

D gene: TRBD2
clone size: NA
J gene: TRBJ2-7
V gene: TRBV7-2
CDR3 protein: CASSPAGGIHEQYF
CDR3 DNA: TGTGCCAGCAGCCCAGCGGGAGGGATCCACGAGCAGTACTTC

D gene: NA
clone size: NA
J gene: TRBJ2-3
V gene: TRBV9
CDR3 protein: CASSVEGGPPSTDTQYF
CDR3 DNA: TGTGCCAGCAGCGTAGAAGGCGGGCCCCCAAGCACAGATACGCAGTATTTT

D gene: NA
clone size: NA
J gene: TRBJ1-4
V gene: TRBV5-4
CDR3 protein: CASSWLGHGTATNEKLFF
CDR3 DNA: TGTGCCAGCAGCTGGCTTGGACATGGGACTGCAACTAATGAAAAACTGTTTTTT

D gene: NA
clone size: NA
J gene: TRBJ2-7
V gene: TRBV7-2
CDR3 protein: CASSSTGHSYEQYF
CDR3 DNA: TGTGCCAGCAGCTCAACGGGACACTCCTACGAGCAGTACTTC

D gene: TRBD2
clone size: NA
J gene: TRBJ2-1
V gene: TRBV9
CDR3 protein: CASSVGGSGLSSYNEQFF
CDR3 DNA: TGTGCCAGCAGCGTAGGCGGTAGCGGGCTTAGCTCCTACAATGAGCAGTTCTTC

D gene: TRBD2
clone size: NA
J gene: TRBJ2-2
V gene: TRBV7-3
CDR3 protein: CASSPRRTSGIRANTGELFF
CDR3 DNA: TGTGCCAGCAGCCCCCGCAGGACTAGCGGGATTAGGGCGAACACCGGGGAGCTGTTTTTT

D gene: NA
clone size: once
J gene: TRBJ1-5
V gene: TRBV5-1
CDR3 protein: CASSPSGFNQPQHF
CDR3 DNA: TGCGCCAGTTCCCCCTCGGGCTTCAATCAGCCCCAGCATTTT